What follows is one TCR beta chain and its context. Its target is unknown. Ulcerative colitis patients received no immunosuppressive medication before the diagnostic colonoscopy. The blood sample was taken during the colonoscopy visit. Samples were sequenced at Survey level, maximum 500,000 reads. The protocol was immunoSEQ multiplex PCR, while the TCRdb copy is restricted to in-frame clones and leaves out a portion. The top ten clones hold around 5% of a sample with about 64,000 clones, 70% to 85% of them seen once. This sample was taken from a study of pediatric ulcerative colitis. Study-wide points: Acute severe colitis showed lower rectal diversity from clonal expansions.

This CDR3 has 14 residues. V shed 6 bases, J shed 4 bases, and the junction held 7 bases outside the gene matches. CDR1 and CDR2 from the germline V gene are SGHNT and YYREEE (reference sequence). Sequencing input: blood. The sequence was obtained from a boy aged 10-17 years with moderate ulcerative colitis. The rearrangement uses TRBV5-4 and TRBJ1-2, with 9 bases lining up with TRBD1. The CDR3 spells CASNRDRASYGYTF. In DNA, the CDR3 is TGTGCCAGCAACAGGGACAGGGCTTCCTATGGCTACACCTTC.